The clone carrying this TCR beta chain has a single count. What it binds is unknown. Assay used: immunoSEQ multiplex PCR; TCRdb lists only in-frame clones, some missing. The sample includes around 110,000 clones, about 92% of them seen just once. This entry belongs to a study of T cell responses to AZD1222 COVID-19 vaccine. Across the study: Recipients boosted at about 4 weeks or about 12 weeks are pooled. The study's findings and limits: Within unmutated variant regions lay the reported targets of nearly half of spike-specific TCRs. Repertoire sampling was restricted to post-peak T cell response timepoints. CD4 TCRs covered the whole spike, strongest at regions 160-218 and 743-854.

This material consisted of peripheral blood, taken on day 0 of AZD1222 vaccination. This sequence originates from an adult in good health.

This CDR3 is CASSSRQGSYTEAFF. The DNA for the CDR3 is TGTGCCAGCAGTTCCCGACAGGGAAGCTACACTGAAGCTTTCTTT. The V gene is TRBV27, the J gene TRBJ1-1; the match to TRBD1 covers 7 bases. V dropped 4 bases and J dropped 3; count of bases not matched to a gene: 8. Germline lookup yields CDR1 MNHEY and CDR2 SMNVEV (reference sequence). There are 15 residues in the CDR3.